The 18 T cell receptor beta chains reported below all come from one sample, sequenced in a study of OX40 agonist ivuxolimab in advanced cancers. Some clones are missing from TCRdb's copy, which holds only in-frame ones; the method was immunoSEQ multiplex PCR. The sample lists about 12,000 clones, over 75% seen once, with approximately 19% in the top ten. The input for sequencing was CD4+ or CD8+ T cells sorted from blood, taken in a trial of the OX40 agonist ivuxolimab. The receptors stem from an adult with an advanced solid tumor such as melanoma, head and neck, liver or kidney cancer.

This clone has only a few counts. CDR3 amino acids: CASSQWTGELLADYNEQFF. The CDR3 region has the DNA TGTGCCAGCTCACAATGGACAGGGGAACTACTAGCGGACTACAATGAGCAGTTCTTC. The V gene is TRBV18, the J gene TRBJ2-1, with D possibly matching TRBD1 (9 bases). CDR1 and CDR2 from the germline V gene are KGHSH and LQKENI. Trimming shortened V by 4 bases and J by 3 bases, and 25 bases separated the two germline ends. The CDR3 spans 19 residues. The variable domain in full, with the rest retrieved from reference TRBV18 and TRBJ2-1, is NAGVMQNPRHLVRRRGQEARLRCSPMKGHSHVYWYRQLPEEGLKFMVYLQKENIIDESGMPKERFSAEFPKEGPSILRIQQVVRGDSAAYFCASSQWTGELLADYNEQFFGPGTRLTVL.

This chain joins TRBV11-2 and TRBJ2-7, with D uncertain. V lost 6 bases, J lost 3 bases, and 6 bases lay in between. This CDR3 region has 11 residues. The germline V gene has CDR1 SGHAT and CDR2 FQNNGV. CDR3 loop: CASSSDYEQYF. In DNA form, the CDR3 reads TGTGCCAGCAGTTCCGACTACGAGCAGTACTTC.

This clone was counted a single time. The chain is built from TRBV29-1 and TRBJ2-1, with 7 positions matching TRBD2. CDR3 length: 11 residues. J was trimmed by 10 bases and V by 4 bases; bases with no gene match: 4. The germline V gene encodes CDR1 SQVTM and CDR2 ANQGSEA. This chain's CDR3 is CSVAPSGEQFF. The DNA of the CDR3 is TGCAGCGTTGCCCCTAGCGGAGAGCAGTTCTTC.

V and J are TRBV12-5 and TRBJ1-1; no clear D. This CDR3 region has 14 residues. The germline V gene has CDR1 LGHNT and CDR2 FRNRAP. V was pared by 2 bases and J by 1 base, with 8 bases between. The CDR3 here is CASGLREANTEAFF. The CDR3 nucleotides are TGTGCTAGTGGTTTGCGGGAAGCGAACACTGAAGCTTTCTTT.

In DNA, the CDR3 is TGTGCCAGCAGCTATGATAGCACAGATACGCAGTATTTT. The encoded protein is CASSYDSTDTQYF. The chain combines TRBV7-3 with TRBJ2-3; D not certain. This CDR3 has 13 amino acids. Germline-derived CDR1 and CDR2 are SGHTA and FQGTGA. V lost 4 bases and J lost 0, with 5 bases in between.

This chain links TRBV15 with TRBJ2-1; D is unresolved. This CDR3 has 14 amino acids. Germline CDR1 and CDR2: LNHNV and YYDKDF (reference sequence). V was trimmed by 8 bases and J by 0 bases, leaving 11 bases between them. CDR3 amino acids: CATGLLSSYNEQFF. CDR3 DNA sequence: TGTGCCACCGGTCTACTGAGCTCCTACAATGAGCAGTTCTTC.

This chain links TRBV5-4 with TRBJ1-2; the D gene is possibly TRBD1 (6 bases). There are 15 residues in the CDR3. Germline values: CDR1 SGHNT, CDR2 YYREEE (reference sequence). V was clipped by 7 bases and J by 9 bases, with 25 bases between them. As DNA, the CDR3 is TGTGCCAGCGGAGCTGGGGGGCAGGGCCTATGGAGCTACACCTTC. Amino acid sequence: CASGAGGQGLWSYTF.

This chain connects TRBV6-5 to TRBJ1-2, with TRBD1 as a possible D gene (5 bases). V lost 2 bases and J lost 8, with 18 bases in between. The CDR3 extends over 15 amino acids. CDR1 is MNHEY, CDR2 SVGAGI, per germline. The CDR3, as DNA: TGTGCCAGCAGTTACGGCGTAGGGCAGGACATGGGCTACACCTTC. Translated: CASSYGVGQDMGYTF.

For the CDR3, the DNA is TGTGCCAGCAGCCCCCGAGGATCTAACATTCAGTACTTC. This sequence encodes CASSPRGSNIQYF. The V gene is TRBV11-3, the J gene TRBJ2-4; D is undetermined. The germline gives CDR1 SGHNT, CDR2 YENEEA. V was cut by 5 bases and J by 7 bases, with 12 bases left in between. CDR3 length: 13 amino acids.

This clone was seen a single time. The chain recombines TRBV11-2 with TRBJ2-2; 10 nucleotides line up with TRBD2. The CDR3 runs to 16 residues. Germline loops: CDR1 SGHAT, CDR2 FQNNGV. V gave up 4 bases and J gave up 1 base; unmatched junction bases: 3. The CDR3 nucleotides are TGTGCCAGCAGCTCCCGACTAGCGGGGAACACCGGGGAGCTGTTTTTT. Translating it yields CASSSRLAGNTGELFF.

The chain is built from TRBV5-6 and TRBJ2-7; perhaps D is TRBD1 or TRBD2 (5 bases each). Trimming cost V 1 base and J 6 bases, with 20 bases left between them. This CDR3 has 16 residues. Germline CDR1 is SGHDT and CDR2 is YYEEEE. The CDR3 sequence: CASSLLHQGVGGEQYF. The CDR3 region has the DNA TGTGCCAGCAGCTTGCTCCACCAGGGAGTGGGTGGCGAGCAGTACTTC.

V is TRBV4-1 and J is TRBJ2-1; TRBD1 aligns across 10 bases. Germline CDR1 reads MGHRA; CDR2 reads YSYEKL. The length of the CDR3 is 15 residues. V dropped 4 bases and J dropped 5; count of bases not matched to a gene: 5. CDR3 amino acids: CASSPRQGANNEQFF. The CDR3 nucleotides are TGCGCCAGCAGCCCTCGACAGGGGGCTAACAATGAGCAGTTCTTC.

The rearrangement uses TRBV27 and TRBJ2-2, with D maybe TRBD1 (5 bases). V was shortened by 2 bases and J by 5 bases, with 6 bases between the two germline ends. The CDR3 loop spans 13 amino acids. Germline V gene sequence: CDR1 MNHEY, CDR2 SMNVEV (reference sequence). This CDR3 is CASSLGATGELFF. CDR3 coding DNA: TGTGCCAGCAGTTTAGGGGCTACCGGGGAGCTGTTTTTT.

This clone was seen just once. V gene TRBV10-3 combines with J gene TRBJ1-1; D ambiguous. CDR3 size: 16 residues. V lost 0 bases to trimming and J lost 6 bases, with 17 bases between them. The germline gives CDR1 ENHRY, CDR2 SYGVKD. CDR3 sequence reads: CAISESLVTASPEAFF. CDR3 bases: TGTGCCATCAGTGAGTCTTTAGTAACGGCAAGCCCTGAAGCTTTCTTT.

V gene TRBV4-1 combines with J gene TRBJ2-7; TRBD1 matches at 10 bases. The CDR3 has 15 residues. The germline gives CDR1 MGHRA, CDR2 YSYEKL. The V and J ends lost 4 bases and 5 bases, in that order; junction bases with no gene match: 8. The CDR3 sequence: CASSRPGQGLDEQYF. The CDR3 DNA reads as TGCGCCAGCAGCCGGCCGGGACAGGGGCTGGACGAGCAGTACTTC.

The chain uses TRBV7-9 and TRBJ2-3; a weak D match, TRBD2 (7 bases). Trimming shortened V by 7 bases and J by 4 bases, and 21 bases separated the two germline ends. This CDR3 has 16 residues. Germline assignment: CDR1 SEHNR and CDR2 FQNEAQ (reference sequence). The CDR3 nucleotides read TGTGCCAGCACCGGGGGCGGGGGCCCTGAGGCAGATACGCAGTATTTT. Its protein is CASTGGGGPEADTQYF.

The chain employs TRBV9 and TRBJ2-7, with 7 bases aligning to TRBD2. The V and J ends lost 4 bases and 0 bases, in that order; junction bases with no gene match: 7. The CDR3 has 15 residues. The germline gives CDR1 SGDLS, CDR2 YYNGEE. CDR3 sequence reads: CASSPSGVSSYEQYF. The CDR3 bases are TGTGCCAGCAGCCCTAGCGGCGTTAGCTCCTACGAGCAGTACTTC.

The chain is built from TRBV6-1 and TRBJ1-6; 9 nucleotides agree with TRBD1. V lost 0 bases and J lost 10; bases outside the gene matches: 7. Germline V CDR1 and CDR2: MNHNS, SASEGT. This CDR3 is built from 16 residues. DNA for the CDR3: TGTGCCAGCAGTGAAGCGCTAGGACAGGGGACCTCACCCCTCCACTTT. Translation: CASSEALGQGTSPLHF.